These 10 T cell receptor beta chains share one sample of origin, sequenced in a study of cytomegalovirus exposure and HLA in healthy donors (dated by TCRdb to 2017 to 2019). Receptors were amplified or captured by the immunoSEQ multiplex PCR assay. For the multiplex PCR, a mixture combining 60 forward primers for TCR Vbeta segments and 13 reverse primers for TCR Jbeta segments was used. Imported from immuneACCESS, the table was reduced by TCRdb to in-frame sequences with V and J called. These copies leave out some clones; in studies compared against another copy, an unresolved V gene accounts for under half, and the cause of the remainder is not known. This sample's table has entries for about 160,000 clones. The ten largest clones take up 2% to 2.5% of the sample. Input material: PBMCs. These receptor sequences come from a man younger than 40 in good health and CMV-seronegative.

The CDR3 loop is CASSATGGNQPQHF. As DNA, the CDR3 is TGTGCCAGTAGTGCGACAGGGGGAAATCAGCCCCAGCATTTT. V gene TRBV19 combines with J gene TRBJ1-5; 9 bases map to TRBD1. From germline, CDR1 is LNHDA and CDR2 SQIVND (reference sequence). This CDR3 has 14 residues. V was pared by 5 bases and J by 4 bases, with 3 bases of the junction left unmatched.

The CDR3: CASSSGTGNTEAFF. Written as DNA, the CDR3 is TGTGCCAGCAGCAGCGGGACGGGGAACACTGAAGCTTTCTTT. V gene TRBV6-1 combines with J gene TRBJ1-1; perhaps TRBD1 as D (5 bases). Germline CDR1 is MNHNS and CDR2 is SASEGT. There are 14 residues in the CDR3. V was trimmed by 6 bases and J by 1 base, leaving 12 bases between them.

The chain combines TRBV2 with TRBJ2-5; D might be TRBD1 (5 bases). Per the germline V gene, CDR1 is SNHLY and CDR2 is FYNNEI. Trimming removed 8 bases at V and 5 bases at J, with 15 bases between. CDR3 length: 13 residues. CDR3 sequence reads: CASGDTGRETQYF. CDR3 bases: TGTGCCAGCGGAGACACAGGTCGGGAGACCCAGTACTTC.

V and J are TRBV5-1 and TRBJ2-2; a weak D match, TRBD2 (6 bases). V was clipped by 0 bases and J by 5 bases, with 8 bases between them. Germline V gene lookup returns CDR1 SGHRS and CDR2 YFSETQ. The CDR3 length is 14 residues. The CDR3 is CASSLVGGTGELFF. The CDR3 DNA reads TGCGCCAGCAGCTTGGTTGGAGGGACCGGGGAGCTGTTTTTT.

The chain is built from TRBV18 and TRBJ1-3; D call uncertain. CDR3 length equals 14 residues. V lost 2 bases and J lost 4, with 9 bases in between. CDR1 KGHSH and CDR2 LQKENI come from the germline V gene. The CDR3 reads CASSPEGYGNTIYF. The CDR3 DNA reads as TGTGCCAGCTCACCAGAGGGTTACGGAAACACCATATATTTT.

The chain employs TRBV9 and TRBJ1-3, with unresolved D. Looked up from germline, CDR1 is SGDLS and CDR2 is YYNGEE. The CDR3 loop spans 14 amino acids. The ends were cut back, 4 bases at V and 0 bases at J, with 8 bases in the middle. The CDR3 region is CASSYHSSGNTIYF. The CDR3 nucleotides read TGTGCCAGCAGCTACCACTCCTCTGGAAACACCATATATTTT.

The rearrangement uses TRBV12-5 and TRBJ2-7; D is possibly TRBD2 (5 bases). The V gene's germline CDR1 is LGHNT and CDR2 FRNRAP. Deletions cut 5 bases from V and 1 base from J, with 18 bases between. This CDR3 spans 16 amino acids. DNA for the CDR3: TGTGCTAGTGGTCGGAGGACGCCGGTGGGTTCCTACGAGCAGTACTTC. This translates into CASGRRTPVGSYEQYF.

This chain joins TRBV5-4 and TRBJ2-5; tentatively, D is TRBD2 (6 bases). This CDR3 contains 13 residues. Germline-derived CDR1 and CDR2 are SGHNT and YYREEE (reference sequence). V lost 4 bases, J lost 4 bases, and 11 bases lay in between. DNA of the CDR3: TGTGCCAGCAGCCCCGCGGGGCGAGAGACCCAGTACTTC. Encoded protein: CASSPAGRETQYF.

The chain combines TRBV10-3 with TRBJ2-1; D perhaps matches TRBD2 (5 bases). Per germline, CDR1 ENHRY and CDR2 SYGVKD. The CDR3 is made up of 16 amino acids. The ends were cut back, 6 bases at V and 6 bases at J, with 21 bases in the middle. The CDR3 reads CAIRTNENGEGNEQFF. CDR3 nucleotide sequence: TGTGCCATCAGAACGAATGAGAATGGTGAGGGCAATGAGCAGTTCTTC.

The rearrangement links TRBV10-3 to TRBJ2-5; a weak D match, TRBD2 (5 bases). Germline V gene data show CDR1 as ENHRY and CDR2 as SYGVKD. The CDR3 has 13 amino acids. Trimming removed 10 bases at V and 5 bases at J, with 17 bases between. CDR3 residues: CATAYGNDETQYF. CDR3 coding DNA: TGTGCCACCGCCTACGGGAACGATGAGACCCAGTACTTC.